The following is a T cell receptor beta chain sequence with its context. The antigen remains undetermined. The treatment: around 19 received Ad26.COV2.S at low or high dose, single or two shots; 5 received placebo; per-sample allocation not given. Following the first vaccine or placebo injection, samples were taken on day 63. This sample was included in a study of Ad26.COV2.S vaccination and SARS-CoV-2 variants. Study-wide background: The vaccine Ad26.COV2.S was put into the muscle once, or twice with 56 days between. Study results and caveats: Responses of T cells in total may have been underestimated by the TCR breadth and depth analyses.

The CDR3 is 15 residues long. The V end was cut by 0 bases, the J end by 11 bases, with 19 bases between. Germline V gives CDR1 MGHRA, CDR2 YSYEKL. The protocol was immunoSEQ multiplex PCR, while the TCRdb copy is restricted to in-frame clones and leaves out a portion. Of about 390,000 clones listed, over 80% are singletons. This sequence originates from a person aged 18-60 years who received the Ad26.COV2.S COVID-19 vaccine or a placebo. The specimen was peripheral blood, collected in a trial of Ad26.COV2.S vaccine versus placebo. The genes are TRBV4-1 and TRBJ1-1; D not resolved. CDR3 region: CASSQDRAVLLGAFF. CDR3 nucleotide sequence: TGCGCCAGCAGCCAAGATAGGGCCGTACTTTTGGGGGCTTTCTTT.